Following are 13 T cell receptor beta chains from one sample sequenced in a study of cytomegalovirus exposure and HLA in healthy donors. The study ran its PCR with 60 Vbeta and 13 Jbeta primers. Assay: immunoSEQ multiplex PCR; the TCRdb copy retains only in-frame clones and omits some. The sample carries 95,000 to 150,000 clones, around 86% recorded once. Sequencing input: PBMCs. These receptors came from a middle-aged woman in good health and CMV-seronegative.

The chain joins TRBV6-1 to TRBJ2-7, with a tentative D call TRBD2 (7 bases). Trimming stripped 11 bases from V and 3 bases from J, with 20 bases between. The CDR3 has 14 amino acids. From germline, CDR1 is MNHNS and CDR2 SASEGT. DNA for the CDR3: TGTGCCTGTAAGGGGGGGGAACACTTCTACGAGCAGTACTTC. Protein sequence: CACKGGEHFYEQYF.

The chain links TRBV11-2 to TRBJ1-1; TRBD1 aligns across 10 bases. The CDR3 extends over 16 amino acids. Looked up from germline, CDR1 is SGHAT and CDR2 is FQNNGV. Unmatched junction bases numbered 6, after V lost 3 bases and J lost 2 bases. The CDR3 sequence: CASSLTGGFENTEAFF. CDR3 coding DNA: TGTGCCAGCAGCTTGACAGGGGGCTTCGAAAACACTGAAGCTTTCTTT.

The chain links TRBV9 to TRBJ2-7; 8 nucleotides line up with TRBD1. The CDR3 sequence is 15 residues long. After removal of 0 bases from V and 6 bases from J, the junction contained 8 bases not matched to a gene. Per germline, CDR1 SGDLS and CDR2 YYNGEE. Written as DNA, the CDR3 is TGTGCCAGCAGCGTAGGCCAGGGGGCAGGTAGCGAGCAGTACTTC. This codes for CASSVGQGAGSEQYF. Filled out from reference TRBV9 and TRBJ2-7, the complete variable domain reads DSGVTQTPKHLITATGQRVTLRCSPRSGDLSVYWYQQSLDQGLQFLIQYYNGEERAKGNILERFSAQQFPDLHSELNLSSLELGDSALYFCASSVGQGAGSEQYFGPGTRLTVT.

This clone turned up a few times. Other DNA sequences of this sample code for an identical CDR3. V gene TRBV2 combines with J gene TRBJ2-2, with 8 bases matching TRBD1. Trimming removed 6 bases from V and 1 base from J; junction bases left unmatched: 1. Germline V gene lookup returns CDR1 SNHLY and CDR2 FYNNEI. This CDR3 comprises 14 residues. The chain's CDR3 is CASRDRVNTGELFF. The CDR3 region has the DNA TGTGCCAGCAGGGACAGGGTGAACACCGGGGAGCTGTTTTTT.

DNA of the CDR3: TGCAGCGTTTCATTCCAGGGGAAGATCGCCGGGGAGCTGTTTTTT. It translates to CSVSFQGKIAGELFF. The chain combines TRBV29-1 with TRBJ2-2, with D possibly matching TRBD1 (6 bases). The germline gives CDR1 SQVTM, CDR2 ANQGSEA. The CDR3 covers 15 residues. V dropped 5 bases and J dropped 6 bases, with 19 bases sitting between them.

The V and J genes are TRBV18 and TRBJ1-6; 7 bases fit TRBD1. Trimming removed 3 bases from V and 15 bases from J; junction bases left unmatched: 2. CDR1 and CDR2 (germline): KGHSH, LQKENI. This CDR3 contains 11 residues. The CDR3 protein is CASSPGQFLHF. The CDR3, as DNA: TGTGCCAGCTCACCGGGACAGTTCCTCCACTTT.

The rearrangement joins TRBV4-3 to TRBJ2-7, with 9 bases aligning to TRBD2. Germline V CDR1 and CDR2: LGHNA, YSLEER. The CDR3 sequence is 19 residues long. The V and J ends lost 1 base and 6 bases, in that order; junction bases with no gene match: 19. The CDR3 loop is CASSQVALSTLAGSVEQYF. CDR3 DNA: TGCGCCAGCAGCCAAGTCGCCCTCTCGACACTAGCGGGTTCCGTCGAGCAGTACTTC.

In this sample, this clone turned up once. CDR3 coding DNA: TGTGCCAGCAGCCTGACAGGGTCGGGCGGGGAGCTGTTTTTT. This translates into CASSLTGSGGELFF. This chain links TRBV7-9 with TRBJ2-2; 7 bases fit TRBD1. V dropped 5 bases and J dropped 7; count of bases not matched to a gene: 7. This CDR3 comprises 14 residues. Germline CDR1 SEHNR, CDR2 FQNEAQ (reference sequence).

This sequence joins TRBV5-4 and TRBJ2-3; 7 bases align to TRBD1. Per the germline V gene, CDR1 is SGHNT and CDR2 is YYREEE (reference sequence). The CDR3 is 15 residues long. With 2 bases clipped from V and 1 base from J, the junction kept 4 bases outside the gene matches. The CDR3 DNA follows: TGTGCCAGCAGCTTTCACAGGGGAGGCACAGATACGCAGTATTTT. Translated: CASSFHRGGTDTQYF.

The chain has TRBV28 and TRBJ1-1, with 7 positions matching TRBD1. The CDR3 runs 17 residues. Trimming removed 3 bases from V and 5 bases from J; junction bases left unmatched: 15. CDR1 and CDR2 from the germline V gene are MDHEN and SYDVKM. CDR3 loop: CASSFDRDLGSGTEAFF. The CDR3, as DNA: TGTGCCAGCAGTTTCGACAGGGACCTTGGATCGGGGACTGAAGCTTTCTTT.

The genes are TRBV27 and TRBJ1-1; D remains unclear. Per germline, CDR1 MNHEY and CDR2 SMNVEV (reference sequence). The CDR3 consists of 15 residues. Trimming shortened V by 4 bases and J by 0 bases, and 12 bases separated the two germline ends. The chain's CDR3 is CASSYVLGLNTEAFF. The CDR3 region has the DNA TGTGCCAGCAGTTACGTTTTGGGCCTGAACACTGAAGCTTTCTTT.

The genes are TRBV6-1 and TRBJ1-6; D uncertain. Trimming removed 8 bases at V and 7 bases at J, with 18 bases between. CDR1 and CDR2 from the germline V gene are MNHNS and SASEGT. The CDR3 sequence is 15 residues long. CDR3 in amino acids: CASRSPRESNSPLHF. CDR3 coding DNA: TGTGCCAGCCGCTCCCCCCGGGAATCGAATTCACCCCTCCACTTT.

The CDR3 region has the DNA TGCGCCAGCAGTGATAAAGGGGGCGCGGTGGACACTGAAGCTTTCTTT. Translation gives CASSDKGGAVDTEAFF. V usage is TRBV10-1 and J usage is TRBJ1-1; 7 bases are shared with TRBD1. There are 16 residues in the CDR3. The V gene end was trimmed by 3 bases and the J gene end by 3 bases; junction bases not matched to a gene: 10. From germline, CDR1 is WNHNN and CDR2 SYGVQD (reference sequence).